These 25 T cell receptor beta chains originate from one sample sequenced in a study of vaccination effects on CD4 cells after COVID-19. Profiled with immunoSEQ multiplex PCR; TCRdb holds only in-frame clones, not every one. The data hold about 31,000 clones, with 65% to 90% observed a single time. These receptors are not linked to any known antigen. With the ViraFEST assay, the study expanded antigen-specific CD4+ T cells using viral peptide pools, then sequenced them. Upon completion of around eleven days in culture, CD4+ T cells were isolated. Every participant took two doses of the BNT162b2 or mRNA-1273 vaccine. The sequences come from CD4+ T cells from PBMCs cultured with SARS-CoV-2 spike peptides, collected after COVID-19 vaccination. The receptors originated from a human donor who received a COVID-19 vaccine. Some clones in this sample may be carry-over from other donors' samples.

A single count supports this clone. This chain links TRBV5-1 with TRBJ2-3; 7 bases are shared with TRBD1. This CDR3 has 15 amino acids. Looked up from germline, CDR1 is SGHRS and CDR2 is YFSETQ. Losses at the gene ends were 4 bases for V and 8 bases for J; bases not matched to a gene: 13. The CDR3 nucleotides read TGCGCCAGCAGCATGGGCAGGGGGAGCGCTGCTACGCAGTATTTT. This gives the protein CASSMGRGSAATQYF.

The chain uses TRBV4-2 and TRBJ1-4, with TRBD1 matching 7 bases. The CDR3 contains 17 residues. Germline V lookup: CDR1 LGHNA, CDR2 YNFKEQ. J was trimmed by 0 bases and V by 5 bases; bases with no gene match: 9. CDR3 sequence: CASSYRGPGSTNEKLFF. CDR3 DNA sequence: TGTGCCAGCAGCTACAGGGGACCGGGATCAACTAATGAAAAACTGTTTTTT.

The V gene is TRBV3-1 (or the pseudogene TRBV3-2), the J gene TRBJ2-1; TRBD2 aligns across 10 bases. Germline trimming cut 4 bases from V and 13 bases from J; bases unmatched to any gene: 10. The CDR3 runs 14 residues. Germline CDR1 and CDR2: LGHDT and YNNKEL (reference sequence). DNA of the CDR3: TGTGCCAGCAGCCCGGGTTTAGCGGGGGGCTTTCAGTTCTTC. Protein: CASSPGLAGGFQFF.

The chain joins TRBV5-1 to TRBJ1-1, with D unresolved. The germline CDR1 and CDR2 sequences are SGHRS and YFSETQ. Trimming stripped 0 bases from V and 1 base from J, with 4 bases between. This CDR3 contains 13 residues. CDR3 nucleotides: TGCGCCAGCAGCTTGGTCCCGAACACTGAAGCTTTCTTT. As protein: CASSLVPNTEAFF. Drawing the rest from reference TRBV5-1 and TRBJ1-1, the complete variable domain is KAGVTQTPRYLIKTRGQQVTLSCSPISGHRSVSWYQQTPGQGLQFLFEYFSETQRNKGNFPGRFSGRQFSNSRSEMNVSTLELGDSALYLCASSLVPNTEAFFGQGTRLTVV.

V is TRBV18 and J is TRBJ1-1; tentatively, D is TRBD1 (6 bases). CDR3 size: 14 residues. CDR1 is KGHSH, CDR2 LQKENI, per germline. The V end lost 3 bases, the J end lost 1 base, and 9 bases lay between the germline ends. In DNA, the CDR3 is TGTGCCAGCTCACCTGTACAGGGGAACACTGAAGCTTTCTTT. It translates to CASSPVQGNTEAFF. Variable domain in full (rest from reference TRBV18 and TRBJ1-1): NAGVMQNPRHLVRRRGQEARLRCSPMKGHSHVYWYRQLPEEGLKFMVYLQKENIIDESGMPKERFSAEFPKEGPSILRIQQVVRGDSAAYFCASSPVQGNTEAFFGQGTRLTVV.

The V and J genes are TRBV6-2 or TRBV6-3 and TRBJ1-1; D might be TRBD1 (6 bases). The CDR3 consists of 15 residues. Trimming took 6 bases from V and 1 from J, leaving 15 bases between them. Germline V gene sequence: CDR1 MNHEY, CDR2 SVGEGT. The CDR3 DNA is TGTGCCAGCAGCAAGGCAGGGGTTCCGAACACTGAAGCTTTCTTT. This gives the protein CASSKAGVPNTEAFF.

V is TRBV2 and J is TRBJ2-3; D might be TRBD1 (6 bases). Germline CDR1 is SNHLY and CDR2 is FYNNEI. The V end was cut by 2 bases, the J end by 4 bases, with 13 bases between. CDR3 length: 15 residues. In nucleotides, the CDR3 is TGTGCCAGCAGTGAACAAAGGGGGACGTCAGATACGCAGTATTTT. Translating it yields CASSEQRGTSDTQYF.

The chain carries TRBV7-2 and TRBJ1-6; the D is unclear. Germline V gene sequence: CDR1 SGHTA, CDR2 FQGNSA. The CDR3 covers 17 residues. Trimming pared 5 bases from V and 7 bases from J, leaving 21 bases between. The CDR3 is CASSAQLTGILNSPLHF. The CDR3 coding sequence is TGTGCCAGCAGCGCTCAACTAACCGGGATTTTAAATTCACCCCTCCACTTT.

The CDR3 spells CASSPAGGNYGYTF. The CDR3 coding sequence is TGTGCCAGCTCACCAGCGGGAGGGAACTATGGCTACACCTTC. The V gene is TRBV18, the J gene TRBJ1-2; D is undetermined. V lost 2 bases and J lost 2, with 9 bases in between. The CDR3 loop spans 14 amino acids. Looked up from germline, CDR1 is KGHSH and CDR2 is LQKENI.

The rearrangement joins TRBV18 to TRBJ1-1; D gene unclear. The CDR3 has 16 residues. Germline V gene data show CDR1 as KGHSH and CDR2 as LQKENI. Trimming pared 6 bases from V and 4 bases from J, leaving 21 bases between. Here the CDR3 reads CASSPRSEKAGTEAFF. The CDR3 DNA is TGTGCCAGCTCCCCTAGGTCCGAGAAAGCGGGCACTGAAGCTTTCTTT.

V is TRBV7-8 and J is TRBJ1-1; D gene uncertain. The germline V and J ends were trimmed by 5 bases and 0 bases, with 10 bases remaining between them. The length of the CDR3 is 14 residues. The germline V gene has CDR1 SGHVS and CDR2 FQNEAQ. The CDR3 DNA reads TGTGCCAGCAGCCGTGGGGTCCTGAACACTGAAGCTTTCTTT. Its protein is CASSRGVLNTEAFF.

The chain uses TRBV29-1 and TRBJ2-1, with D unclear. Germline CDR1 and CDR2: SQVTM and ANQGSEA. The CDR3 is 13 residues long. Trimming stripped 3 bases from V and 0 bases from J, with 6 bases between. The CDR3 DNA reads TGCAGCGTTGATAGGGCCTCCTACAATGAGCAGTTCTTC. Protein product: CSVDRASYNEQFF.

This clone is a singleton in its sample. The rearrangement joins TRBV7-8 to TRBJ2-5; 8 nucleotides align to TRBD1. Trimming cost V 1 base and J 4 bases; bases outside gene matches: 2. The CDR3 sequence is 14 residues long. CDR1 and CDR2 (germline): SGHVS, FQNEAQ. The CDR3 region is CASSLGTGSETQYF. The CDR3 coding sequence is TGTGCCAGCAGCTTAGGGACAGGGTCAGAGACCCAGTACTTC.

The chain links TRBV5-5 to TRBJ1-1; D perhaps matches TRBD1 (5 bases). The germline V gene has CDR1 SGHKS and CDR2 YYEKEE (reference sequence). Trimming pared 3 bases from V and 0 bases from J, leaving 9 bases between. The CDR3 is made up of 14 amino acids. The CDR3 DNA is TGTGCCAGCAGCTGGGACGTTATGAACACTGAAGCTTTCTTT. Amino acid sequence: CASSWDVMNTEAFF.

V usage is TRBV6-5 and J usage is TRBJ2-1, with a weak D call TRBD2 (6 bases). Germline V gives CDR1 MNHEY, CDR2 SVGAGI. The CDR3 runs 15 residues. V gave up 6 bases and J gave up 8 bases, with 20 bases separating them. The CDR3 nucleotides read TGTGCCAGCAGGGGGTTTGGGGGGAATGGGGATGAGCAGTTCTTC. Its protein is CASRGFGGNGDEQFF.

This clone was seen once. V usage is TRBV5-1 and J usage is TRBJ2-5; 8 nucleotides match TRBD1. With V trimmed by 1 base and J by 5 bases, 4 bases remained unmatched. Germline CDR1 is SGHRS and CDR2 is YFSETQ. The CDR3 is made up of 14 amino acids. The CDR3: CASSLSTGEETQYF. The CDR3 DNA follows: TGCGCCAGCAGCTTGTCGACAGGGGAGGAGACCCAGTACTTC.

This clone showed up just once. J is TRBJ1-5 and V is TRBV19, with a tentative D call TRBD1 (5 bases). Trimming left V 5 bases short and J 6 bases short, with 20 bases between. The CDR3 covers 16 residues. Germline CDR1 and CDR2: LNHDA and SQIVND (reference sequence). In DNA, the CDR3 is TGTGCCAGTAGTCGGTTCGTAGGGGCGCAGGGTCAGCCCCAGCATTTT. Encoded protein: CASSRFVGAQGQPQHF.

Remarks on this clone: At one end the junction does not follow the germline gene, possibly because of a read error. The chain links TRBV2 to TRBJ2-6; perhaps TRBD1 as D (5 bases). Per germline, CDR1 SNHLY and CDR2 FYNNEI. CDR3 length equals 17 residues. CDR3 nucleotide sequence: TGTGCCAGCAGCGAAGGTCCCAGGGCCTCTGGGGCCAACGTCCTGACTTTC. Translated, it gives CASSEGPRASGANVLTF.

In DNA, the CDR3 is TGTGCCAGCAGTTACGATCCGGGACATGGCTACACCTTC. It encodes CASSYDPGHGYTF. The V gene is TRBV6-5, the J gene TRBJ1-2; D possibly corresponds to TRBD1 (5 bases). Germline assignment: CDR1 MNHEY and CDR2 SVGAGI. Trimming took off 2 bases at V and 6 bases at J, with 10 bases between the two ends. The CDR3 is 13 residues long.

The gene calls are TRBV28 and TRBJ1-1; D gene ambiguous. Germline CDR1 is MDHEN and CDR2 is SYDVKM. Trimming took 11 bases from V and 1 from J, leaving 8 bases between them. The CDR3 consists of 11 residues. The CDR3 DNA sequence: TGTGCCTCCGAGGGGAACACTGAAGCTTTCTTT. Translation: CASEGNTEAFF.

The chain uses TRBV24-1 and TRBJ2-5; a possible D gene is TRBD2 (6 bases). The CDR3 covers 15 residues. Trimming left V 2 bases short and J 2 bases short, with 11 bases between. Germline V gene data show CDR1 as KGHDR and CDR2 as SFDVKD. The CDR3 region has the DNA TGTGCCACCAGTGATTCCCGGACTATACAAGAGACCCAGTACTTC. It codes for CATSDSRTIQETQYF.

This CDR3 is CASSRPGLAGGNEQFF. The CDR3 bases are TGTGCCAGCAGCAGACCGGGACTAGCGGGGGGGAATGAGCAGTTCTTC. V usage is TRBV5-4 and J usage is TRBJ2-1, with 16 positions matching TRBD2. Germline V gene sequence: CDR1 SGHNT, CDR2 YYREEE (reference sequence). This CDR3 spans 16 amino acids. With 4 bases clipped from V and 7 bases from J, the junction kept 5 bases outside the gene matches.

The genes are TRBV5-1 and TRBJ2-3, with D uncertain. This CDR3 is built from 13 residues. Trimming took 0 bases from V and 5 from J, leaving 7 bases between them. Germline assignment: CDR1 SGHRS and CDR2 YFSETQ. As DNA, the CDR3 is TGCGCCAGCAGCTTGGCCTATGGAGATACGCAGTATTTT. The encoded protein is CASSLAYGDTQYF. Supplemented by reference TRBV5-1 and TRBJ2-3, the full variable domain reads KAGVTQTPRYLIKTRGQQVTLSCSPISGHRSVSWYQQTPGQGLQFLFEYFSETQRNKGNFPGRFSGRQFSNSRSEMNVSTLELGDSALYLCASSLAYGDTQYFGPGTRLTVL.

This clone was seen more than once but under ten times. This chain joins TRBV6-6 and TRBJ2-2, with 12 bases matching TRBD2. The V and J ends lost 5 bases and 6 bases, in that order; junction bases with no gene match: 10. The V gene's germline CDR1 is MNHNY and CDR2 SVGAGI (reference sequence). The CDR3 totals 17 residues. DNA for the CDR3: TGTGCCAGCAGTCGGACTAGCGGGGCCCCGGGGGCCGGGGAGCTGTTTTTT. Translating it yields CASSRTSGAPGAGELFF.

This chain links TRBV5-1 with TRBJ1-4, with D possibly TRBD1 on 6 matching bases. Germline lookup yields CDR1 SGHRS and CDR2 YFSETQ. V lost 4 bases to trimming and J lost 11 bases, with 18 bases between them. The CDR3 is 14 residues long. The CDR3 spells CASSEGGGAEKLFF. The CDR3 coding sequence is TGCGCCAGCAGCGAGGGCGGGGGGGCAGAGAAACTGTTTTTT.